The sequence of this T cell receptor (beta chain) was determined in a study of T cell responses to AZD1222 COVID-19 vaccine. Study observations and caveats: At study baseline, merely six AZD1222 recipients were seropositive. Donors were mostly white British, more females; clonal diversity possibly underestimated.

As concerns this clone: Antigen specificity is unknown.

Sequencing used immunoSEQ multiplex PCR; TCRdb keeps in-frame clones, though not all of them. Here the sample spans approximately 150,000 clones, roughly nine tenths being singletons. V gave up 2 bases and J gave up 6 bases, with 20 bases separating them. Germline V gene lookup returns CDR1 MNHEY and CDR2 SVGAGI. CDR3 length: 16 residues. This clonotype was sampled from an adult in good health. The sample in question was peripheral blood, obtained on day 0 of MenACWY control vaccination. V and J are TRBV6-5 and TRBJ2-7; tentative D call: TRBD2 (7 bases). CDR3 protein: CASSYGAGGANSEQYF. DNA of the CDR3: TGTGCCAGCAGTTACGGGGCTGGGGGGGCCAACAGCGAGCAGTACTTC.